This passage covers 23 T cell receptor beta chains from one sample sequenced in a study of blood T cells in healthy people across ages. The authors ran a second PCR of roughly 6 to 12 cycles using a sample-barcoded 5' primer and a J-beta primer mix. TCRdb redid the calling of the 5' RACE reads with MiXCR, one entry per CDR3 protein. Of hundreds of thousands of distinct CDR3 sequences in the sample, about a fifth were seen once. The sequencing input was blood. The receptor source for this set is a man aged 70 or older in good health.

This clonotype showed up just a few times. The chain combines TRBV20-1 with TRBJ1-1; weak D call: TRBD1 (6 bases). V gave up 6 bases and J gave up 1 base, with 21 bases separating them. Germline V lookup: CDR1 DFQATT, CDR2 SNEGSKA (reference sequence). The length of the CDR3 is 16 residues. In nucleotides, the CDR3 is TGCAGTGCCCCACTGGGTACAGGGACGCAGAACACTGAAGCTTTCTTT. Translated: CSAPLGTGTQNTEAFF.

The J gene is TRBJ2-4, the V gene TRBV9; D gene uncertain. Deletions cut 0 bases from V and 1 base from J, with 11 bases between. CDR3 size: 16 residues. Germline CDR1 reads SGDLS; CDR2 reads YYNGEE. CDR3 amino acids: CASSVGAPWAKNIQYF. CDR3 DNA sequence: TGTGCCAGCAGCGTAGGGGCCCCATGGGCCAAAAACATTCAGTACTTC.

On this clonotype itself: Since no conserved phenylalanine or tryptophan closes the CDR3, a read error is the likely cause. The V and J genes are TRBV6-1 and TRBJ2-5; the match to TRBD2 covers 9 bases. The germline V gene encodes CDR1 MNHNS and CDR2 SASEGT. V shed 5 bases, J shed 11 bases, and the junction held 15 bases outside the gene matches. This CDR3 has 15 residues. The CDR3 is CASSTGTSRGREQYV. CDR3 coding DNA: TGTGCCAGCAGTACCGGGACTAGCAGAGGGAGAGAGCAGTACGTC.

This clonotype was detected only a few times. The chain has TRBV5-1 and TRBJ2-3; D uncertain. The CDR3 contains 16 residues. Looked up from germline, CDR1 is SGHRS and CDR2 is YFSETQ. V was trimmed by 0 bases and J by 0 bases, leaving 11 bases between them. The CDR3 here is CASSLEGPPSTDTQYF. CDR3 sequence (DNA): TGCGCCAGCAGCTTGGAAGGACCCCCTAGCACAGATACGCAGTATTTT.

The rearrangement links TRBV7-9 to TRBJ2-1, with 7 bases that match TRBD2. Gene TRBJ2-7 matches the end of the DNA better, so the J call may be wrong. The germline gives CDR1 SEHNR, CDR2 FQNEAQ (reference sequence). This CDR3 has 18 residues. The CDR3 DNA reads as TGTGCCAGCAGCTCCGACTCGGTACGGGGGGTAAGAAGGTACGAGCAGTACTTC. Translating gives CASSSDSVRGVRRYEQYF.

This clonotype was counted between two and nine times. This chain joins TRBV10-1 and TRBJ2-3, with a weak D call TRBD2 (5 bases). Deletions cut 0 bases from V and 2 bases from J, with 18 bases between. The CDR3 contains 18 residues. Germline-derived CDR1 and CDR2 are WNHNN and SYGVQD (reference sequence). CDR3 amino acids: CASSESLSKADSTDTQYF. The CDR3, as DNA: TGCGCCAGCAGTGAGTCGCTTAGTAAAGCGGACTCCACAGATACGCAGTATTTT.

The gene calls are TRBV4-1 and TRBJ2-2; weak D call: TRBD2 (6 bases). CDR3 length equals 16 residues. The germline CDR1 and CDR2 sequences are MGHRA and YSYEKL. V was clipped by 0 bases and J by 4 bases, with 12 bases between them. For the CDR3, the DNA is TGCGCCAGCAGCCAAGATTGGCTAGCGCGCACCGGGGAGCTGTTTTTT. Translated, it gives CASSQDWLARTGELFF.

V and J are TRBV29-1 and TRBJ2-1; D is tentatively TRBD1 or TRBD2 (5 bases each). The DNA matches TRBJ2-7 better at its end, which makes the J call doubtful. The CDR3 length is 11 residues. CDR1 is SQVTM, CDR2 ANQGSEA, per germline. The DNA of the CDR3 is TGCAGCGTTGAAGAGGGGGTTGAGCAGTACTTC. Encoded protein: CSVEEGVEQYF.

This clonotype was counted between two and nine times. This chain links TRBV10-3 with TRBJ2-1, with 9 bases fitting TRBD2. V dropped 4 bases and J dropped 0; count of bases not matched to a gene: 1. Germline assignment: CDR1 ENHRY and CDR2 SYGVKD. The CDR3 has 15 amino acids. CDR3 DNA: TGTGCCATCAGTGGTAGCGGGGGCTCCTACAATGAGCAGTTCTTC. This translates into CAISGSGGSYNEQFF.

This clonotype was counted only a few times. The rearrangement uses TRBV19 and TRBJ1-2; 8 nucleotides match TRBD1. This CDR3 has 12 residues. Germline assignment: CDR1 LNHDA and CDR2 SQIVND (reference sequence). The V gene end was trimmed by 8 bases and the J gene end by 4 bases; junction bases not matched to a gene: 3. The CDR3 DNA sequence: TGTGCCAGTGACAGGGGAGGCTATGGCTACACCTTC. This gives the protein CASDRGGYGYTF.

This clonotype has just a few counts. V and J are TRBV5-1 and TRBJ1-1; tentatively, D is TRBD1 (5 bases). The germline CDR1 and CDR2 sequences are SGHRS and YFSETQ. The CDR3 runs 15 residues. V was shortened by 0 bases and J by 5 bases, with 14 bases between the two germline ends. CDR3 nucleotide sequence: TGCGCCAGCAGCTTGGATTCGAATGGGGGAACTGAAGCTTTCTTT. This codes for CASSLDSNGGTEAFF.

The rearrangement links TRBV2 to TRBJ2-5; 7 nucleotides align to TRBD2. This CDR3 is built from 16 residues. J gave up 2 bases and V 2 bases, and 8 bases lay outside the gene matches. Germline CDR1 is SNHLY and CDR2 is FYNNEI. CDR3 region: CASSETASGAQETQYF. CDR3 nucleotide sequence: TGTGCCAGCAGTGAAACGGCTAGCGGAGCGCAAGAGACCCAGTACTTC.

The sample holds a few counts of this clonotype. The chain joins TRBV21-1 to TRBJ1-6; TRBD1 is the table's D call and was not checked against the DNA. TRBV21-1 is a pseudogene locus. CDR3 length equals 17 residues. CDR3: CASSSRSRDRCNSPLHF. CDR3 DNA sequence: TGTGCCAGCAGCTCAAGGTCCAGGGACAGGTGTAATTCACCCCTCCACTTT.

This clonotype was counted only a few times. Written as DNA, the CDR3 is TGCGCCAGCAGCTTGGGGGATAGTCTCGGGACGTACTTC. It specifies CASSLGDSLGTYF. The chain is built from TRBV5-1 and TRBJ2-5, with D perhaps given as TRBD1 or TRBD2 (5 bases each). The CDR3 runs to 13 residues. The germline CDR1 and CDR2 sequences are SGHRS and YFSETQ. The ends were cut back, 0 bases at V and 13 bases at J, with 16 bases in the middle.

The chain carries TRBV28 and TRBJ1-1, with D maybe TRBD1 (5 bases). V lost 6 bases and J 5 bases, leaving 13 bases between the germline ends. The CDR3 length is 13 residues. Germline CDR1 and CDR2: MDHEN and SYDVKM. The CDR3 loop is CASSPRRGTEAFF. CDR3 DNA sequence: TGTGCCAGCAGCCCCAGAAGGGGTACTGAAGCTTTCTTT.

This clonotype was seen a few times. This chain joins TRBV5-1 and TRBJ2-3; D is perhaps TRBD1 (6 bases). V gave up 4 bases and J gave up 2 bases, with 17 bases separating them. The CDR3 length is 16 residues. Germline CDR1 reads SGHRS; CDR2 reads YFSETQ. The CDR3 DNA reads TGCGCCAGCAGCCCAGGACAGACGTCTGCCACAGATACGCAGTATTTT. Protein sequence: CASSPGQTSATDTQYF.

This clonotype occurred a few times. The chain couples TRBV7-2 to TRBJ2-2; the D is unclear. V lost 8 bases and J lost 6, with 13 bases in between. The germline V gene encodes CDR1 SGHTA and CDR2 FQGNSA. The CDR3 spans 13 residues. CDR3 region: CASRSVIAGELFF. The CDR3 region has the DNA TGTGCCAGCCGCAGCGTGATCGCCGGGGAGCTGTTTTTT.

The chain is built from TRBV10-1 and TRBJ2-5; D not certain. The J call is doubtful: the DNA matches TRBJ2-7 better. CDR3 length: 13 residues. CDR1 is WNHNN and CDR2 is SYGVQD in the germline V gene (reference sequence). CDR3 loop: CASSPEHKYEQYF. CDR3 sequence (DNA): TGCGCCAGTTCCCCGGAACATAAGTACGAGCAGTACTTC.

The chain employs TRBV5-1 and TRBJ2-5, with D unclear. Trimming pared 0 bases from V and 2 bases from J, leaving 11 bases between. The CDR3 loop spans 15 amino acids. The germline V gene encodes CDR1 SGHRS and CDR2 YFSETQ. The CDR3 DNA reads TGCGCCAGCAGCTTGGTCCCTCTTACTCAAGAGACCCAGTACTTC. Translating it yields CASSLVPLTQETQYF.

This clonotype was seen ten or more times. Its ends do not fully match the called genes, so a read error is possible. The chain carries TRBV5-1 and TRBJ1-1; 7 bases are shared with TRBD1. CDR3 size: 14 residues. The germline V gene has CDR1 SGHRS and CDR2 YFSETQ. The CDR3 sequence: CASSPGTANTEAFF. The CDR3 DNA is TGTGCCAGCAGTCCCGGGACAGCGAACACTGAAGCTTTCTTT. The entire variable domain, with the rest obtained from reference TRBV5-1 and TRBJ1-1, is as follows: KAGVTQTPRYLIKTRGQQVTLSCSPISGHRSVSWYQQTPGQGLQFLFEYFSETQRNKGNFPGRFSGRQFSNSRSEMNVSTLELGDSALYLCASSPGTANTEAFFGQGTRLTVV.

This chain uses TRBV19 with TRBJ1-4; 7 bases match TRBD1. Trimming took 4 bases from V and 5 from J; bases not matched to a gene: 4. The CDR3 contains 14 residues. CDR1 is LNHDA, CDR2 SQIVND, per germline (reference sequence). The CDR3 reads CASSTSGGNEKLFF. The CDR3 bases are TGTGCCAGTAGTACCTCAGGGGGGAATGAAAAACTGTTTTTT.

This clonotype has a handful of counts. The chain has TRBV20-1 and TRBJ1-6; no firm D call. Trimming shortened V by 0 bases and J by 7 bases, and 13 bases separated the two germline ends. This CDR3 comprises 15 residues. From germline, CDR1 is DFQATT and CDR2 SNEGSKA (reference sequence). CDR3 DNA: TGCAGTGCTAGAGATAAATTCAGGAGAAATTCACCCCTCCACTTT. Amino acids: CSARDKFRRNSPLHF.

In this sample, this clonotype turned up a few times. The chain's CDR3 is CSVEDVRWENYGYTF. Here the CDR3 DNA reads TGCAGCGTTGAAGATGTTAGGTGGGAGAACTATGGCTACACCTTC. The gene calls are TRBV29-1 and TRBJ1-2; no definite D call. From germline, CDR1 is SQVTM and CDR2 ANQGSEA. The CDR3 loop spans 15 amino acids. V lost 0 bases to trimming and J lost 2 bases, with 13 bases between them. Looking up the rest from reference TRBV29-1 and TRBJ1-2 gives the full variable domain: SAVISQKPSRDICQRGTSLTIQCQVDSQVTMMFWYRQQPGQSLTLIATANQGSEATYESGFVIDKFPISRPNLTFSTLTVSNMSPEDSSIYLCSVEDVRWENYGYTFGSGTRLTVV.